This note documents a single T cell receptor beta chain sequence. The sample is drawn from a study of OX40 agonist ivuxolimab in advanced cancers. Overall study context: Having had anti-PD-1, anti-PD-L1 or anti-CTLA-4 therapy before was allowed, and under 50% had some.

The CDR3 sequence is 18 residues long. Trimming removed 4 bases from V and 1 base from J, with 20 bases in between. CDR1 SNHLY and CDR2 FYNNEI come from the germline V gene. Some clones are missing from TCRdb's copy, which holds only in-frame ones; the method was immunoSEQ multiplex PCR. The data hold about 72,000 clones, with 80% to 90% observed a single time. The sample consisted of CD4+ or CD8+ T cells sorted from blood, taken in a trial of the OX40 agonist ivuxolimab. The chain links TRBV2 to TRBJ1-5; D is ambiguous. The TCR sequence derives from an adult with an advanced solid tumor such as melanoma, head and neck, liver or kidney cancer. DNA of the CDR3: TGTGCCAGCAGTGTATTCAGGTCTGGGATCCTGAGCAATCAGCCCCAGCATTTT. Translated, it gives CASSVFRSGILSNQPQHF.